This T cell receptor beta chain comes out of a study of CD4 and CD8 cells across lung adenocarcinoma regions. CDR3 length: 15 amino acids. Germline V CDR1 and CDR2: MNHNS, SASEGT. With V trimmed by 7 bases and J by 8 bases, 10 bases remained unmatched. The patients had localized lung adenocarcinoma, a non-small cell subtype. Using its own MiXCR run on the PCR reads, TCRdb lists one record per CDR3 protein. The sample holds about 19,000 distinct CDR3 sequences, 46% seen once. Sequenced sample: CD4+ T cells from the margin of a lung tumor. The origin of this receptor is a male donor with lung adenocarcinoma. The CD4 and CD8 labels of this study may be unreliable. The chain links TRBV6-1 to TRBJ2-1; 11 bases align to TRBD2. The CDR3 DNA reads as TGTGCCAGCAACATAGAGACTAGCGGGAACGATGAGCAGTTCTTC. Translated, it gives CASNIETSGNDEQFF.